This T cell receptor beta chain was captured by sequencing in a study of shared clonotypes between healthy human individuals. Across the study: Each donor had three CD4 naive, three CD4 memory, two CD8 naive and one CD8 memory plate.

Several immunoSEQ plates held equal portions of the genomic DNA taken from each subset. Data came from immunoSEQ multiplex PCR; TCRdb stores just in-frame clones and leaves some out. The data contain approximately 350,000 clones, approximately 79% of them singletons. After removal of 8 bases from V and 4 bases from J, the junction contained 8 bases not matched to a gene. The CDR3 has 13 amino acids. Germline-derived CDR1 and CDR2 are MDHEN and SYDVKM. Donation came from healthy HIV-negative adults that had no recent acute infections or vaccinations. The sequenced sample was memory CD4+ T cells sorted from blood. Subset here: CD45RA-negative fraction. The chain carries TRBV28 and TRBJ2-7; 7 bases align to TRBD2. The receptor's source is a man aged 30 to 45 in good health. CDR3 amino acids: CASCSAGVYEQYF. The CDR3 DNA follows: TGTGCCAGCTGTTCCGCGGGAGTTTACGAGCAGTACTTC.